Shown below are 13 T cell receptor beta chains from a single sample sequenced in a study of chemoradiotherapy in HPV16-positive cancers. The data were produced by immunoSEQ multiplex PCR, yet TCRdb's version contains in-frame clones alone and is incomplete. The table includes about 68,000 clones, roughly 86% detected once. The material was blood, obtained from a patient who underwent chemoradiotherapy. All receptors come from a human donor with HPV-associated anogenital cancer.

The CDR3 DNA is TGTGCCAGCAGCCCAACTTCCCGGCAGGGGCGGGGGGAGCAGTACTTC. Translating gives CASSPTSRQGRGEQYF. The chain links TRBV9 to TRBJ2-5; TRBD2 aligns across 8 bases. This CDR3 has 16 residues. V trimming: 4 bases; J trimming: 11 bases; junction bases outside the gene matches: 19. The germline V gene has CDR1 SGDLS and CDR2 YYNGEE. Drawing the rest from reference TRBV9 and TRBJ2-5, the complete variable domain is DSGVTQTPKHLITATGQRVTLRCSPRSGDLSVYWYQQSLDQGLQFLIQYYNGEERAKGNILERFSAQQFPDLHSELNLSSLELGDSALYFCASSPTSRQGRGEQYFGPGTRLLVL.

This clone showed up just a few times. The rearrangement uses TRBV19 and TRBJ1-2; tentatively, D is TRBD1 (5 bases). The germline V gene encodes CDR1 LNHDA and CDR2 SQIVND (reference sequence). The CDR3 covers 12 residues. Trimming took 3 bases from V and 8 from J, leaving 10 bases between them. The CDR3 nucleotides are TGTGCCAGTAGTATTGGGACGGTCGGCTACACCTTC. Residues: CASSIGTVGYTF.

The V gene is TRBV29-1, the J gene TRBJ1-1; the match to TRBD1 covers 7 bases. The V gene end was trimmed by 0 bases and the J gene end by 4 bases; junction bases not matched to a gene: 11. The CDR3 is 16 residues long. Germline V gene sequence: CDR1 SQVTM, CDR2 ANQGSEA. In DNA form, the CDR3 reads TGCAGCGTTGAAGAATACCGTCCGGGACAGATCACTGAAGCTTTCTTT. This translates into CSVEEYRPGQITEAFF.

This clone came up once. The chain carries TRBV4-1 and TRBJ1-2; TRBD1 matches 7 bases. Unmatched junction bases numbered 10, after V lost 1 base and J lost 8 bases. Germline CDR1 and CDR2: MGHRA and YSYEKL. The CDR3 is 15 amino acids. CDR3 in amino acids: CASSQGSQGGEGYTF. Written as DNA, the CDR3 is TGCGCCAGCAGCCAAGGGTCTCAAGGGGGCGAAGGCTACACCTTC.

This rearrangement joins TRBV5-4 to TRBJ2-3; 9 bases map to TRBD2. V lost 4 bases, J lost 4 bases, and 7 bases stayed unmatched. The CDR3 loop spans 15 amino acids. Germline V gene data show CDR1 as SGHNT and CDR2 as YYREEE (reference sequence). The CDR3 coding sequence is TGTGCCAGCAGCGACAAGAGCGGGGGGCCAGATACGCAGTATTTT. Protein sequence: CASSDKSGGPDTQYF.

This clone turned up a few times. The chain recombines TRBV10-1 with TRBJ2-7, with TRBD1 matching over 7 bases. V shed 3 bases, J shed 6 bases, and the junction held 5 bases outside the gene matches. Germline V lookup: CDR1 WNHNN, CDR2 SYGVQD (reference sequence). There are 13 residues in the CDR3. CDR3 nucleotides: TGCGCCAGCAGTGATGGATGGGACAGCGAGCAGTACTTC. Protein: CASSDGWDSEQYF.

The chain has TRBV4-1 and TRBJ2-5; D uncertain. The V gene's germline CDR1 is MGHRA and CDR2 YSYEKL. V was shortened by 6 bases and J by 5 bases, with 16 bases between the two germline ends. CDR3 length: 14 amino acids. The CDR3 DNA reads TGCGCCAGCAGTCCGACAAGGTTCGGGGAGACCCAGTACTTC. Translated, it gives CASSPTRFGETQYF.

This chain joins TRBV5-8 and TRBJ1-1; possibly TRBD1 for D (6 bases). CDR1 is SGHTS, CDR2 YDEGEE, per germline. Trimming stripped 4 bases from V and 7 bases from J, with 23 bases between. This CDR3 contains 16 residues. The CDR3 DNA follows: TGTGCCAGCAGCCAAGGACGGGGACAAATACTGGGTGAAGCTTTCTTT. Its protein product is CASSQGRGQILGEAFF.

This sequence joins TRBV7-2 and TRBJ2-3, with 9 bases matching TRBD1. The CDR3 covers 15 residues. Looked up from germline, CDR1 is SGHTA and CDR2 is FQGNSA. Germline trimming cut 5 bases from V and 6 bases from J; bases unmatched to any gene: 9. For the CDR3, the DNA is TGTGCCAGCAGCAAACGGACAGGGGACGCGGATACGCAGTATTTT. As protein: CASSKRTGDADTQYF.

The V call is TRBV19, the J call TRBJ2-4, with unresolved D. This CDR3 has 13 amino acids. Trimming left V 10 bases short and J 3 bases short, with 13 bases between. The germline CDR1 and CDR2 sequences are LNHDA and SQIVND (reference sequence). The CDR3 loop is CATFAKGKNIQYF. The CDR3 region has the DNA TGTGCCACCTTCGCGAAAGGCAAAAACATTCAGTACTTC.

The CDR3 region has the DNA TGTGCCAGCAGAACCATGACAGGGGCTGGGAAGGAGCAGTACTTC. This gives the protein CASRTMTGAGKEQYF. The chain combines TRBV2 with TRBJ2-7; TRBD1 aligns across 8 bases. The V segment lost 6 bases and the J segment 7 bases; nucleotides outside the gene matches: 14. The V gene's germline CDR1 is SNHLY and CDR2 FYNNEI. The CDR3 runs 15 residues.

This sequence joins TRBV4-2 and TRBJ1-1; 7 bases are shared with TRBD1. The CDR3 has 15 residues. Germline CDR1 LGHNA, CDR2 YNFKEQ. Trimming removed 5 bases from V and 1 base from J; junction bases left unmatched: 7. The CDR3 protein is CASSGGTVRNTEAFF. CDR3 nucleotide sequence: TGTGCCAGCAGCGGGGGGACAGTCCGGAACACTGAAGCTTTCTTT.

V and J are TRBV5-1 and TRBJ1-3; D is perhaps TRBD1 (5 bases). The CDR3 runs to 18 residues. Germline lookup yields CDR1 SGHRS and CDR2 YFSETQ. Trimming removed 0 bases from V and 1 base from J, with 17 bases in between. The CDR3 protein is CASSLGDQTWGSGNTIYF. CDR3 nucleotide sequence: TGCGCCAGCAGCTTGGGGGACCAAACCTGGGGGTCTGGAAACACCATATATTTT.